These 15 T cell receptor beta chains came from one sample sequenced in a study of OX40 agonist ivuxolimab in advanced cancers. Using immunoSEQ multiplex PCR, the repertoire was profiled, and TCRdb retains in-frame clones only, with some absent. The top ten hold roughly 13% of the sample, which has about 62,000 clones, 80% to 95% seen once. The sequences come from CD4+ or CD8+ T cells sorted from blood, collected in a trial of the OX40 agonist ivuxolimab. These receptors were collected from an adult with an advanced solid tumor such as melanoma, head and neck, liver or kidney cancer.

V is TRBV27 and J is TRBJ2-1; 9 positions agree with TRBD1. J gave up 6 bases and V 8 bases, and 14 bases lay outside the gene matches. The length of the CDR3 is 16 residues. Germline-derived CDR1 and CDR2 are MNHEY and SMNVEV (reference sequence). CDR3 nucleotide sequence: TGTGCCAGCCGCTCCTCACAGGGGGCTCTTGGCAATGAGCAGTTCTTC. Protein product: CASRSSQGALGNEQFF.

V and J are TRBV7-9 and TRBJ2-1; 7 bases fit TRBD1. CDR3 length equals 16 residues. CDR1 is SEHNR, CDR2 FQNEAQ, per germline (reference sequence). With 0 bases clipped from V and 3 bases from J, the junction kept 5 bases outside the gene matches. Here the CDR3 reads CASSLAGGGRYNEQFF. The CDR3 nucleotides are TGTGCCAGCAGCTTAGCAGGGGGCGGCCGCTACAATGAGCAGTTCTTC.

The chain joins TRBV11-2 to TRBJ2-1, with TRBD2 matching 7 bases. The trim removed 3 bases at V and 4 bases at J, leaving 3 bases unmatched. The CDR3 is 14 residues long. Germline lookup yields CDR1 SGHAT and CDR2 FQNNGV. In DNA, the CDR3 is TGTGCCAGCAGCTTGGGAGGGAATTACAATGAGCAGTTCTTC. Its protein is CASSLGGNYNEQFF.

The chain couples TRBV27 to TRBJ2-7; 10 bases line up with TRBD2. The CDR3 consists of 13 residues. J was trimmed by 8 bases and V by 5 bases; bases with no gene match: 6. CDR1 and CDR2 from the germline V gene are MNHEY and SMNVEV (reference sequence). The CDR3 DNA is TGTGCCAGCAGTCTCGGGACTAGCGTCCAGCAGTACTTC. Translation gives CASSLGTSVQQYF.

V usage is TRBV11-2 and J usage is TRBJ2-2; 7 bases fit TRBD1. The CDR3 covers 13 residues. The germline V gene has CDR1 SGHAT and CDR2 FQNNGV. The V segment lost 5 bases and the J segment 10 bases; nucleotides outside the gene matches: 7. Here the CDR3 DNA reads TGTGCCAGCAGCATTACAGGGGTGGAGGAGCTGTTTTTT. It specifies CASSITGVEELFF.

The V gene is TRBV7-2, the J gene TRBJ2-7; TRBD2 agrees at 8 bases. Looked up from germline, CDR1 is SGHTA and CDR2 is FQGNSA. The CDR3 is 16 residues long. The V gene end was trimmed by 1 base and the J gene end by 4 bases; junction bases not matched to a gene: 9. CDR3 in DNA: TGTGCCAGCAGCTTAGTACATTCCGGGACTAGTTACGAGCAGTACTTC. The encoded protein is CASSLVHSGTSYEQYF.

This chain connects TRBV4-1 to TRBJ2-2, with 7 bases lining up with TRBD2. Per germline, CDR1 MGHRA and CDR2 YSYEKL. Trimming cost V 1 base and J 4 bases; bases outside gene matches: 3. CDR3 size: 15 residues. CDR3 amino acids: CASSQGGGLTGELFF. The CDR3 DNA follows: TGCGCCAGCAGCCAAGGGGGGGGACTCACCGGGGAGCTGTTTTTT.

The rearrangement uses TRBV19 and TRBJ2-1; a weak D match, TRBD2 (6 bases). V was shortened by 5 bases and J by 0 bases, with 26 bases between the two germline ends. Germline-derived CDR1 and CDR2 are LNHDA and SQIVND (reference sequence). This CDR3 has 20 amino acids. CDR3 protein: CASSVYGEEGGASSYNEQFF. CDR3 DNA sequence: TGTGCCAGTAGTGTCTACGGGGAGGAAGGCGGGGCCAGCTCCTACAATGAGCAGTTCTTC.

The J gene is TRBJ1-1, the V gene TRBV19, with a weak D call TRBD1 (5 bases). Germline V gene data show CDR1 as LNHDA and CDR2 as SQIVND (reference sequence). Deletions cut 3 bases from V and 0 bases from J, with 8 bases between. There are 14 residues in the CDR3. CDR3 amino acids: CASSIAGLNTEAFF. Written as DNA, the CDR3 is TGTGCCAGTAGTATTGCAGGGTTGAACACTGAAGCTTTCTTT.

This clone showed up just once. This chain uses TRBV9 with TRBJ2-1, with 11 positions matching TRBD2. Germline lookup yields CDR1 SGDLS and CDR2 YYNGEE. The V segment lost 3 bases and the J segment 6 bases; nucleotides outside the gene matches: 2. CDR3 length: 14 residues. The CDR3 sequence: CASSALAGGNEQFF. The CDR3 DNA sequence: TGTGCCAGCAGCGCGCTAGCGGGAGGCAATGAGCAGTTCTTC.

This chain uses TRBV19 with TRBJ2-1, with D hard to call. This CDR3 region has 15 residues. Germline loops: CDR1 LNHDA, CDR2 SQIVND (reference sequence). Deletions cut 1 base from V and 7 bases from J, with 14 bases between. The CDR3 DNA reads TGTGCCAGTAGTATAGCGGCTGCCTTTGGGAATGAGCAGTTCTTC. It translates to CASSIAAAFGNEQFF.

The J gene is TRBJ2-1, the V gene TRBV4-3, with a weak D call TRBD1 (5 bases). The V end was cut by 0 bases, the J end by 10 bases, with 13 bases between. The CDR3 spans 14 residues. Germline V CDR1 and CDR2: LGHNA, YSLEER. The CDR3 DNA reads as TGCGCCAGCAGCCAAGATCCGGACACTCCAGAGCAGTTCTTC. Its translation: CASSQDPDTPEQFF.

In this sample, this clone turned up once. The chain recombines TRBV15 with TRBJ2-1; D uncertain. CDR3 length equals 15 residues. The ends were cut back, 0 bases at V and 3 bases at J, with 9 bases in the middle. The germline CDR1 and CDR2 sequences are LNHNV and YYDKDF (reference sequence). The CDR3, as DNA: TGTGCCACCAGCAGAGAATCTGGCCTCTACAATGAGCAGTTCTTC. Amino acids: CATSRESGLYNEQFF.

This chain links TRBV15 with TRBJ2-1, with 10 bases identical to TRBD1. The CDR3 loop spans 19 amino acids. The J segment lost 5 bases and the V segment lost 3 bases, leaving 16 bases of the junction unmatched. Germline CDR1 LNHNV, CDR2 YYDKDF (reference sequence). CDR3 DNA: TGTGCCACCAGCAGCCAGAGTGGGGGTTTAGGGACAGGGGACAATGAGCAGTTCTTC. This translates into CATSSQSGGLGTGDNEQFF.

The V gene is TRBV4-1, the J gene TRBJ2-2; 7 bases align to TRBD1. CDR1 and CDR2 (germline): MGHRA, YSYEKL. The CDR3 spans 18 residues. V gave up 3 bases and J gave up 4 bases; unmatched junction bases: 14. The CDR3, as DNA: TGCGCCAGCAGCCATCTTTATTTAGGGGGCGCGGGCACCGGGGAGCTGTTTTTT. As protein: CASSHLYLGGAGTGELFF.